This TCR beta chain was documented in a study of CD8 T cells in ankylosing spondylitis (dated by TCRdb to 2016 to 2017). Broadly, across the study: The study set out to find disease-linked TCR variants by profiling T cell receptor beta repertoires in ankylosing spondylitis patients and healthy donors. Samples of peripheral blood were taken, and for ankylosing spondylitis patients, synovial fluid was collected as well. The whole study cohort included 108 healthy donors and about two dozen ankylosing spondylitis patients.

V is pruned by 5 bases and J by 4 bases, leaving 1 base of the junction without a gene match. CDR1 SNHLY and CDR2 FYNNEI are derived from the germline V gene. The CDR3 starts with the cysteine, ends with the phenylalanine, and has 14 residues. The sequence is cut down to CDR3 DNA, 42 bases in frame from base 1. The reads were generated on an Illumina HiSeq 2500. Quantitative 5'-RACE with molecular barcodes was used to prepare TCR beta libraries. As for the authors' bioinformatics: Disease-linked TCR variants were identified with a new computational method built on a probabilistic model of VDJ rearrangement. TCRdb trimmed the raw reads at Q25, called clones with MiXCR and kept productive beta chains. Every CDR3 protein is listed once, alongside the most common genes and DNA of its rows. The V and J calls come from TCRdb's annotation, not from the publication. The sample includes 800,000 to 900,000 distinct CDR3 sequences, with 12% observed a single time. Approximately 0.51% of the sample lies in the top ten.

This clonotype was observed many times. Its recognized antigen is unknown. Base qualities are missing; no much larger clone stands one base away. On the study overall, not on this receptor specifically: In peripheral blood, the disease-linked clones were found at relatively low frequencies and had a CD8+ phenotype. Some motif variants were previously reported in synovial fluid and blood of reactive arthritis patients, suggesting common disease-initiation mechanisms. The disease-linked clones were reported as significantly enriched in matched synovial fluid samples from ankylosing spondylitis patients. Blood from ankylosing spondylitis patients appeared to be characterized by a TCR beta motif composed of eight highly homologous amino acid variants.

The chain employs TRBV2 and TRBJ2-2; TRBD1 fits 10 bases in the junction. Source material: blood, either unsorted or a sorted T cell fraction (not recorded which). This clonotype was sampled from a male donor with ankylosing spondylitis. The sequenced DNA is TGTGCCAGCAGTTGGACAGGGGGCACCGGGGAGCTGTTTTTT. It codes for CASSWTGGTGELFF.